This T cell receptor (beta chain) was recorded in a study of blood T cell repertoires in COVID-19 (dated by TCRdb to 2020 to 2022). Regarding the complete study: The collaborator samples originated in the United States, Italy and Spain and spanned the acute and convalescent phases of COVID-19. The material from the prospective study consisted of cDNA or gDNA derived from T cells, B-cell-depleted T cells, or PBMCs. A de-identified subject ID, COVID-19 status, age in years and sex were almost always included in the sample metadata. The samples were drawn from the first 160 participants of the ongoing ImmuneRACE study and from 950 to 1,500 subjects provided by 6 global collaborators. Deeply sampled blood TCRbeta repertoires from subjects exposed to, actively infected with, or recovered from COVID-19 were included in the dataset. Where available, HLA class I and class II types were taken from metadata supplied by the sample provider and were not determined by assay-based typing. The repertoires were released in a freely available public database intended as a resource for research on the immune response to SARS-CoV-2. General conclusions and limits of the study: The amount of clinical and demographic metadata varied by source and participant and was provided uncurated.

TCRbeta CDR3 regions were amplified from genomic DNA by means of the immunoSEQ Assay, a bias-controlled multiplex PCR. In the source study's methods: Within the assay, amplification of reference gene primers was used to estimate how many nucleated cells each sample contained. To quantify the absolute abundance of each unique TCRbeta CDR3 rearrangement, sequence reads were collapsed and filtered. For each sample, productive Simpson clonality was calculated by taking the square root of Simpson's diversity index across productive rearrangements. TCRdb provides this immuneACCESS table in a form limited to in-frame rearrangements. Some clones are lacking; in checked studies, under half of them reflect an unresolved V gene, and why the rest are absent is not known. V, J and clone size were drawn from that table, and D and trimming were deduced from the DNA. The sample profile shows approximately 46,000 clones; approximately 85% of them were found once. The ten top clones hold more than 2.5% of the sample.

About this clone: Its antigen is currently not known. Base qualities are not provided; no much larger clone lies one nucleotide away.

Collaborating institutions collected whole blood in K2EDTA tubes following their own protocols. For TCRbeta analysis, collaborator samples were shipped as frozen whole blood, as isolated PBMCs, or as DNA extracted from either sample type. The sample was peripheral blood. This receptor was taken from a woman between 55 and 75 years old with acute or convalescent COVID-19.

The DNA is as follows: TGTGCCAGCAGTTACCCCAGACAGGGAACTAATGAAAAACTGTTTTTT. It translates as CASSYPRQGTNEKLFF. The V and J genes are TRBV6-5 and TRBJ1-4, with 7 bases matching TRBD1. CDR1 and CDR2 are read off the germline V gene as MNHEY and SVGAGI. Unmatched junction bases come to 4, with V trimmed by 2 bases and J by 1 base. The CDR3 measures 16 amino acids from cysteine to phenylalanine. Of the read, only the CDR3 DNA is kept; its 48 bases are in frame from base 1.